One and the same sample provided the 18 T cell receptor beta chains below, sequenced in a study of T cells in Graves' hyperthyroidism and ophthalmopathy (dated by TCRdb to about 2019). Libraries were prepared through multiplex PCR. The instrument was an Illumina HiSeq 2000. The TCR beta CDR3 regions were amplified from RNA transcripts. The first round of RT-PCR for the TCR CDR3 was performed with the HTBI primer set and the Qiagen OneStep RT-PCR kit. Through fastp at Q25 and MiXCR, TCRdb rebuilt clones from the public reads, retaining in-frame beta chains. Each CDR3 protein gets just one entry, which takes the most common genes and DNA from the rows behind it. The sample has a few hundred thousand distinct CDR3 sequences on record, roughly 15% of them singletons. 20% of the sample goes to the ten largest clones. Sequencing was done on a sample of blood. These receptors all come from a woman aged 25-40 years with Graves' ophthalmopathy.

This clonotype has at least ten counts. The rearrangement links TRBV11-1 to TRBJ1-2; unclear D gene. Trimming shortened V by 2 bases and J by 3 bases, and 7 bases separated the two germline ends. Germline V gene lookup returns CDR1 SGHAT and CDR2 FQDESV (reference sequence). The CDR3 is made up of 13 amino acids. The CDR3 region has the DNA TGTGCCAGCAGCTTAAGTACTGACTATGGCTACACCTTC. Its translation is CASSLSTDYGYTF.

The chain uses TRBV7-6 and TRBJ1-2; TRBD1 matches 7 bases. This CDR3 has 12 residues. V lost 5 bases to trimming and J lost 7 bases; unmatched junction nucleotides: 4. Germline V gene sequence: CDR1 SGHVS, CDR2 FNYEAQ. The CDR3 DNA reads as TGTGCCAGCAGCCCAGGGGGGGGTGGCTACACCTTC. Translated, it gives CASSPGGGGYTF.

This clonotype was observed at least ten times. The chain recombines TRBV20-1 with TRBJ2-7; D perhaps matches TRBD1 (6 bases). The V and J ends lost 5 bases and 3 bases respectively, with 14 bases between them. Germline lookup yields CDR1 DFQATT and CDR2 SNEGSKA (reference sequence). The length of the CDR3 is 13 residues. The CDR3 protein is CSALRDTIYEQYF. Here the CDR3 DNA reads TGCAGTGCTCTTCGGGACACAATCTACGAGCAGTACTTC.

This clonotype has only a few counts. The chain couples TRBV4-2 to TRBJ2-5; D perhaps matches TRBD2 (7 bases). V was clipped by 1 base and J by 5 bases, with 14 bases between them. Germline CDR1 reads LGHNA; CDR2 reads YNFKEQ. This CDR3 is built from 15 residues. Here the CDR3 DNA reads TGTGCCAGCAGCCAAGCCGGGGGGCCGGGGGAGACCCAGTACTTC. This codes for CASSQAGGPGETQYF.

Notes on this clonotype: A read error may produce the germline difference seen at one junction end. This chain connects TRBV28 to TRBJ1-1; D remains ambiguous. The germline V gene has CDR1 MDHEN and CDR2 SYDVKM. This CDR3 region has 15 residues. The CDR3 region has the DNA TGCGCCATCAGCTCTCGGCTAGGGTACCGCACTGAAGCTTTCTTT. Its translation is CAISSRLGYRTEAFF.

This chain uses TRBV15 with TRBJ1-3; TRBD1 agrees at 9 bases. The CDR3 runs to 17 residues. With V trimmed by 8 bases and J by 2 bases, 13 bases remained unmatched. CDR1 LNHNV and CDR2 YYDKDF come from the germline V gene (reference sequence). The CDR3 bases are TGTGCCACCGGGTGGGACAGGGCCCAAGATGCTGGAAACACCATATATTTT. This codes for CATGWDRAQDAGNTIYF.

This clonotype was detected ten times or more. The genes are TRBV2 and TRBJ2-7; D call uncertain. Germline V lookup: CDR1 SNHLY, CDR2 FYNNEI. This CDR3 spans 13 amino acids. The germline V and J ends were trimmed by 3 bases and 2 bases, with 8 bases remaining between them. The CDR3 DNA is TGTGCCAGCAGTGATGGCTATGCCTACGAGCAGTACTTC. Translating it yields CASSDGYAYEQYF. The variable domain in full, completed from reference TRBV2 and TRBJ2-7, reads EPEVTQTPSHQVTQMGQEVILRCVPISNHLYFYWYRQILGQKVEFLVSFYNNEISEKSEIFDDQFSVERPDGSNFTLKIRSTKLEDSAMYFCASSDGYAYEQYFGPGTRLTVT.

This clonotype was seen many times. The rearrangement uses TRBV28 and TRBJ2-5, with TRBD2 as a possible D gene (5 bases). V gave up 2 bases and J gave up 5 bases, with 9 bases separating them. The CDR3 length is 13 residues. In germline, CDR1 is MDHEN, CDR2 SYDVKM. DNA for the CDR3: TGTGCCAGCAGTTTAGATCCGGGGGAGACCCAGTACTTC. Translation: CASSLDPGETQYF.

V usage is TRBV27 and J usage is TRBJ1-4; D call uncertain. Trimming shortened V by 0 bases and J by 2 bases, and 10 bases separated the two germline ends. The germline V gene encodes CDR1 MNHEY and CDR2 SMNVEV (reference sequence). The CDR3 totals 16 residues. This chain's CDR3 is CASSLSIRLTNEKLFF. CDR3 DNA: TGTGCCAGCAGTTTATCGATTAGGCTTACTAATGAAAAACTGTTTTTT.

The chain has TRBV12-3 or TRBV12-4 and TRBJ1-3; D not resolved. V lost 8 bases and J 2 bases, leaving 10 bases between the germline ends. The length of the CDR3 is 13 residues. CDR3: CASYTSTGNTIYF. DNA for the CDR3: TGTGCCAGCTACACATCGACTGGAAACACCATATATTTT.

Note on this clonotype: This could be a read error, since a much larger clone is one nucleotide away. V usage is TRBV3-1 and J usage is TRBJ2-1; 8 bases agree with TRBD2. CDR3 length: 16 residues. The V gene's germline CDR1 is LGHDT and CDR2 YNNKEL (reference sequence). The J segment lost 0 bases and the V segment lost 3 bases, leaving 4 bases of the junction unmatched. Written as DNA, the CDR3 is TGTGCCAGCAGCCAGACTAGCGAGCCCTCCTACAATGAGCAGTTCTTC. Residues: CASSQTSEPSYNEQFF.

This clonotype was recorded many times. The V call is TRBV20-1, the J call TRBJ2-7; no clear D. CDR1 and CDR2 (germline): DFQATT, SNEGSKA (reference sequence). V dropped 5 bases and J dropped 3 bases, with 26 bases sitting between them. This CDR3 is built from 17 residues. CDR3 amino acids: CSAQNPTRAGLGYEQYF. CDR3 nucleotides: TGCAGTGCTCAAAACCCTACCCGGGCAGGATTGGGCTACGAGCAGTACTTC.

This clonotype occurred many times. The chain has TRBV5-1 and TRBJ2-7; D is possibly TRBD2 (6 bases). The CDR3 is made up of 12 amino acids. Trimming removed 5 bases at V and 6 bases at J, with 12 bases between. Per the germline V gene, CDR1 is SGHRS and CDR2 is YFSETQ. The CDR3 sequence is CASSLLASEQYF. CDR3 bases: TGCGCCAGCAGTTTACTAGCAAGCGAGCAGTACTTC. The full variable domain, its missing parts supplied by reference TRBV5-1 and TRBJ2-7, is KAGVTQTPRYLIKTRGQQVTLSCSPISGHRSVSWYQQTPGQGLQFLFEYFSETQRNKGNFPGRFSGRQFSNSRSEMNVSTLELGDSALYLCASSLLASEQYFGPGTRLTVT.

The V and J genes are TRBV24-1 and TRBJ2-2; 11 nucleotides match TRBD2. The V gene's germline CDR1 is KGHDR and CDR2 SFDVKD. The trim removed 2 bases at V and 3 bases at J, leaving 4 bases unmatched. The CDR3 length is 17 residues. The CDR3 loop is CATSDWASGGHTGELFF. The DNA for the CDR3 is TGTGCCACCAGTGATTGGGCTAGCGGGGGGCACACCGGGGAGCTGTTTTTT.

This clonotype was observed at least ten times. This chain links TRBV20-1 with TRBJ2-2; maybe TRBD1 (7 bases). Trimming removed 0 bases at V and 6 bases at J, with 11 bases between. In germline, CDR1 is DFQATT, CDR2 SNEGSKA (reference sequence). The CDR3 extends over 14 amino acids. The CDR3 sequence is CSARDRGVAGELFF. CDR3 DNA: TGCAGTGCTAGAGACAGGGGGGTCGCCGGGGAGCTGTTTTTT.

There are many counts of this clonotype. The rearrangement joins TRBV20-1 to TRBJ2-1, with 12 positions matching TRBD2. Trimming took 1 base from V and 6 from J; bases not matched to a gene: 4. Germline lookup yields CDR1 DFQATT and CDR2 SNEGSKA (reference sequence). The CDR3 totals 15 residues. CDR3: CSARGLAGGRNEQFF. The CDR3 coding sequence is TGCAGTGCTAGAGGTCTAGCGGGGGGGCGCAATGAGCAGTTCTTC.

As to this clonotype: A much larger clone differs from this one at a single base, so this may be a read error. This chain uses TRBV5-1 with TRBJ2-5; D is undetermined. CDR1 is SGHRS, CDR2 YFSETQ, per germline. This CDR3 is built from 12 residues. Deletions cut 3 bases from V and 11 bases from J, with 14 bases between. The CDR3 protein is CASSSTNLVQYF. The CDR3 bases are TGCGCCAGCAGCTCGACCAATTTGGTTCAGTACTTC.

The sample holds many counts of this clonotype. The rearrangement links TRBV12-3 or TRBV12-4 to TRBJ2-2, with 7 positions matching TRBD1. V was clipped by 10 bases and J by 4 bases; unmatched bases: 9. The CDR3 length is 14 residues. CDR3 amino acids: CATKIGGVTGELFF. The DNA of the CDR3 is TGTGCCACAAAGATAGGGGGCGTCACCGGGGAGCTGTTTTTT.